This TCR beta chain appears in the sequencing data of a study of cytomegalovirus exposure and HLA in healthy donors. This CDR3 is built from 14 residues. Germline assignment: CDR1 MNHEY and CDR2 SMNVEV (reference sequence). Trimming took 6 bases from V and 0 from J; bases not matched to a gene: 5. As concerns this clone: Antigen: not known.

This PCR relied on a set of 60 Vbeta primers and 13 Jbeta primers. The repertoire was sequenced with immunoSEQ multiplex PCR; TCRdb's copy has only in-frame clones and lacks some. The data show approximately 210,000 clones, over 60% seen once. The study, taken as a whole, reports: Overall, approximately 150 TCR beta chains were annotated as cytomegalovirus-associated. The Asian-associated ancestry cluster reportedly had fewer N-insertions than the roughly 670-donor mean in a later analysis. Immune exposure was documented only through CMV serostatus. A prior analysis recorded that most TCR beta V segments were productive about 87% or about 30% of the time.

The chain recombines TRBV27 with TRBJ2-7, with 7 positions matching TRBD1. The receptor was derived from a male donor in good health and CMV-seronegative. Material for sequencing was PBMCs. DNA of the CDR3: TGTGCCAGCAGCTGGACAGGTCCCTCCTACGAGCAGTACTTC. It yields the protein CASSWTGPSYEQYF.